The clone carrying this T cell receptor beta chain has ten or more counts. Flow cytometry had shown expanded CD8+CD57+ cells in the patients chosen for sequencing. The data originate from a study of CD8+CD57+ T cells in acquired aplastic anemia. The V and J ends lost 7 bases and 5 bases, in that order; junction bases with no gene match: 10. Germline CDR1 SGHRS, CDR2 YFSETQ. CDR3 size: 15 residues. Genomic DNA acted as the template from which TCR beta VDJ combination and CDR3 sequence profiling were carried out. MiXCR was run by TCRdb on the reads, yielding one entry per CDR3 protein. Of 150,000 to 180,000 distinct CDR3 sequences listed, about 52% are singletons.

The clonotype was recovered from a human donor with aplastic anemia. The chain uses TRBV5-1 and TRBJ2-1; the match to TRBD2 covers 9 bases. Sequenced input: sorted CD4+, CD8+, or CD8+CD57+ T cells (not recorded which) from PBMCs. The CDR3 DNA reads as TGCGCCAGCGGAACCGTGCGGGGGGGGGACAATGAGCAGTTCTTC. As protein: CASGTVRGGDNEQFF. The full variable domain, with the rest looked up from reference TRBV5-1 and TRBJ2-1, is KAGVTQTPRYLIKTRGQQVTLSCSPISGHRSVSWYQQTPGQGLQFLFEYFSETQRNKGNFPGRFSGRQFSNSRSEMNVSTLELGDSALYLCASGTVRGGDNEQFFGPGTRLTVL.